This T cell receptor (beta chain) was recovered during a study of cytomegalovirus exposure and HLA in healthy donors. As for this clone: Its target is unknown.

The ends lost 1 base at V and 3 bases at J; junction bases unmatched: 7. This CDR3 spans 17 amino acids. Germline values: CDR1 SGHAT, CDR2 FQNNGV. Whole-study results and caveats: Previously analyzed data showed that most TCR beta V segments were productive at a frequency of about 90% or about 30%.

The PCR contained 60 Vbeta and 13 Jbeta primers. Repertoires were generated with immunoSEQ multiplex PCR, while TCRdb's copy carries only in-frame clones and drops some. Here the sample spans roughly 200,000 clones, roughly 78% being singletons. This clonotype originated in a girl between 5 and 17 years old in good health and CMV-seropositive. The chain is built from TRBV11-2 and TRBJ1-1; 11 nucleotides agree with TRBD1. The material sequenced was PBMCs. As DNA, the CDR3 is TGTGCCAGCAGCTTAGTACTTTGGGACAGGGGGGACACTGAAGCTTTCTTT. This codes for CASSLVLWDRGDTEAFF.